The 17 T cell receptor beta chains below were found in one sample sequenced in a study of cytomegalovirus exposure and HLA in healthy donors. This PCR relied on a set of 60 Vbeta primers and 13 Jbeta primers. The data were produced by immunoSEQ multiplex PCR, yet TCRdb's version contains in-frame clones alone and is incomplete. The sample gives 150,000 to 200,000 clones, 80% of which show up once; 1.1% is in the top ten. Sequencing was carried out using PBMCs. The receptors derive from a woman in her forties in good health and CMV-seronegative.

V is TRBV29-1 and J is TRBJ1-5; 7 nucleotides line up with TRBD1. Trimming at V came to 7 bases and at J to 1 base, leaving 10 bases not matched to a gene. The CDR3 sequence is 15 residues long. Germline values: CDR1 SQVTM, CDR2 ANQGSEA. The CDR3 reads CSATGVGGSNQPQHF. The CDR3 DNA sequence: TGCAGCGCTACAGGGGTCGGAGGGAGCAATCAGCCCCAGCATTTT.

V and J are TRBV11-3 and TRBJ2-7; 8 nucleotides match TRBD2. Germline CDR1 SGHNT, CDR2 YENEEA. The CDR3 extends over 11 amino acids. The CDR3 region has the DNA TGTGTGAGCGGGAGTAGCTACGAGCAGTACGTC. Translation gives CVSGSSYEQYV.

The chain combines TRBV19 with TRBJ1-2; 10 bases align to TRBD1. With V trimmed by 4 bases and J by 4 bases, 6 bases remained unmatched. The length of the CDR3 is 15 residues. The germline gives CDR1 LNHDA, CDR2 SQIVND (reference sequence). CDR3 bases: TGTGCCAGTAGTACCGACAGGGGGCATATCTATGGCTACACCTTC. Its translation is CASSTDRGHIYGYTF.

The gene calls are TRBV4-3 and TRBJ1-5; D gene ambiguous. Trimming pared 4 bases from V and 3 bases from J, leaving 16 bases between. The germline CDR1 and CDR2 sequences are LGHNA and YSLEER. CDR3 length equals 16 residues. CDR3 loop: CASSPRLGSTNQPQHF. In nucleotides, the CDR3 is TGCGCCAGCAGCCCGAGGTTAGGATCGACCAATCAGCCCCAGCATTTT.

This clone was observed a few times. Additional DNA sequences in this sample encode the identical CDR3. The genes are TRBV5-6 and TRBJ1-1; 7 nucleotides match TRBD1. The germline V gene has CDR1 SGHDT and CDR2 YYEEEE. The CDR3 is 14 residues long. Trimming at V came to 5 bases and at J to 1 base, leaving 5 bases not matched to a gene. DNA of the CDR3: TGTGCCAGCAGTGCCGGGACAGAGAACACTGAAGCTTTCTTT. Translation: CASSAGTENTEAFF.

The V gene is TRBV6-1, the J gene TRBJ1-1; D is ambiguous. This CDR3 has 17 amino acids. The germline V gene encodes CDR1 MNHNS and CDR2 SASEGT. The ends were cut back, 1 base at V and 3 bases at J, with 18 bases in the middle. CDR3 DNA: TGTGCCAGCAGTGAAGACGTGGTGACACTGCCCTACACTGAAGCTTTCTTT. As protein: CASSEDVVTLPYTEAFF.

The chain is built from TRBV2 and TRBJ2-1; 15 bases agree with TRBD2. The CDR3 totals 16 residues. V dropped 7 bases and J dropped 7; count of bases not matched to a gene: 8. From germline, CDR1 is SNHLY and CDR2 FYNNEI. The CDR3 DNA reads as TGTGCCAGCACCCTAAGGGGGACTAGCGGGAGGAATGAGCAGTTCTTC. Residues: CASTLRGTSGRNEQFF.

This clone was counted only a few times. The chain links TRBV6-5 to TRBJ1-2; D might be TRBD1 (6 bases). This CDR3 region has 15 residues. CDR1 MNHEY and CDR2 SVGAGI come from the germline V gene. The germline V and J ends were trimmed by 5 bases and 4 bases, with 17 bases remaining between them. CDR3 sequence (DNA): TGTGCCAGCAGTAGAGCATTAGGACAGAGCTATGGCTACACCTTC. This sequence encodes CASSRALGQSYGYTF.

V is TRBV19 and J is TRBJ2-1, with D possibly being TRBD2 (5 bases). Germline CDR1 and CDR2: LNHDA and SQIVND (reference sequence). V lost 3 bases and J 0 bases, leaving 12 bases between the germline ends. The CDR3 has 16 residues. The CDR3 bases are TGTGCCAGTAGTATTGTCATGGGGAGCTCCTACAATGAGCAGTTCTTC. It is translated as CASSIVMGSSYNEQFF.

The gene calls are TRBV30 and TRBJ1-2; no clear D gene. The V end was cut by 3 bases, the J end by 8 bases, with 16 bases between. The CDR3 loop spans 13 amino acids. Germline lookup yields CDR1 GTSNPN and CDR2 SVGIG (reference sequence). The CDR3 DNA is TGTGCCTGGAGACCAAACAGAAGCGGGGGCTACACCTTC. Translated, it gives CAWRPNRSGGYTF. Full variable domain (outside the CDR3, taken from reference TRBV30 and TRBJ1-2): SQTIHQWPATLVQPVGSPLSLECTVEGTSNPNLYWYRQAAGRGLQLLFYSVGIGQISSEVPQNLSASRPQDRQFILSSKKLLLSDSGFYLCAWRPNRSGGYTFGSGTRLTVV.

The V call is TRBV2, the J call TRBJ1-2, with TRBD1 as a possible D gene (5 bases). Germline lookup yields CDR1 SNHLY and CDR2 FYNNEI. V dropped 1 base and J dropped 3 bases, with 9 bases sitting between them. The CDR3 runs 14 residues. DNA of the CDR3: TGTGCCAGCAGTGAAGGGGGAGGGGACTATGGCTACACCTTC. Translating gives CASSEGGGDYGYTF.

The chain joins TRBV6-1 to TRBJ1-2; no firm D call. This CDR3 region has 13 residues. CDR1 MNHNS and CDR2 SASEGT come from the germline V gene. Trimming pared 4 bases from V and 2 bases from J, leaving 8 bases between. The CDR3 DNA sequence: TGTGCCAGCAGTGGCGGGAGGAACTATGGCTACACCTTC. Translated: CASSGGRNYGYTF.

The V call is TRBV7-9, the J call TRBJ1-1, with D possibly matching TRBD1 (6 bases). This CDR3 has 15 residues. Per germline, CDR1 SEHNR and CDR2 FQNEAQ (reference sequence). Trimming cost V 5 bases and J 4 bases, with 17 bases left between them. The CDR3 DNA reads as TGTGCCAGCAGCGGCGGGGGCGGCAGGGTCACTGAAGCTTTCTTT. Residues: CASSGGGGRVTEAFF.

This clone came up a few times. The V gene is TRBV19, the J gene TRBJ1-4; maybe TRBD1 (6 bases). Trimming removed 3 bases at V and 7 bases at J, with 15 bases between. CDR1 is LNHDA, CDR2 SQIVND, per germline (reference sequence). This CDR3 spans 15 amino acids. CDR3 amino acids: CASSIGQRGFEKLFF. In nucleotides, the CDR3 is TGTGCCAGTAGTATCGGACAGAGGGGCTTTGAAAAACTGTTTTTT.

In its sample, this clone was seen a few times. This chain uses TRBV25-1 with TRBJ2-2; no reliable D call. The CDR3 covers 13 residues. The germline CDR1 and CDR2 sequences are MGHDK and SYGVNS. V was clipped by 6 bases and J by 4 bases, with 9 bases between them. In DNA form, the CDR3 reads TGTGCCAGCAGACACACGGGCACCGGGGAGCTGTTTTTT. This encodes CASRHTGTGELFF.

V usage is TRBV7-9 and J usage is TRBJ2-7; no definite D call. CDR3 length: 11 residues. Germline V gene lookup returns CDR1 SEHNR and CDR2 FQNEAQ (reference sequence). With 5 bases removed from V and 5 bases from J, the gap between germline ends came to 7 bases. The DNA for the CDR3 is TGTGCCAGCAGCCTTCAGGACGAGCAGTACTTC. Translating gives CASSLQDEQYF. The variable domain in full, completed from reference TRBV7-9 and TRBJ2-7, reads DTGVSQNPRHKITKRGQNVTFRCDPISEHNRLYWYRQTLGQGPEFLTYFQNEAQLEKSRLLSDRFSAERPKGSFSTLEIQRTEQGDSAMYLCASSLQDEQYFGPGTRLTVT.

The DNA for the CDR3 is TGTGCCAGCAGCCAAGAGGGTCAGGGAACCGGGGAGCTGTTTTTT. Translated, it gives CASSQEGQGTGELFF. The chain carries TRBV4-2 and TRBJ2-2, with a possible D match to TRBD1 (5 bases). The CDR3 is 15 residues long. Germline CDR1 is LGHNA and CDR2 is YNFKEQ. Trimming left V 0 bases short and J 5 bases short, with 10 bases between.